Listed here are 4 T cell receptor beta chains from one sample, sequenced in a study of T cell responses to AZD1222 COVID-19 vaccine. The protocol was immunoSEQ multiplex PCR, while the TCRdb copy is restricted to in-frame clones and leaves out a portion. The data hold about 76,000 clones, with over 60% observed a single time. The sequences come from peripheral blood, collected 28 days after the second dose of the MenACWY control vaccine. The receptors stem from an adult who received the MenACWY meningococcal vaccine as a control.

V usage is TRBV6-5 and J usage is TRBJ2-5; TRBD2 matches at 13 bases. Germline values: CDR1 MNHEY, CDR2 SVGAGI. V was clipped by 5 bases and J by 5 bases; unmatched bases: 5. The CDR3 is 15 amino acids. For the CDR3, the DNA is TGTGCCAGCAGTAGGACTAGCGGGAGTTTCGAGACCCAGTACTTC. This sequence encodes CASSRTSGSFETQYF.

CDR3 sequence reads: CASSKSRNTEAFF. Here the CDR3 DNA reads TGTGCCAGCAGCAAAAGTCGGAACACTGAAGCTTTCTTT. This chain connects TRBV21-1 to TRBJ1-1. TRBV21-1 is recorded as a pseudogene. The CDR3 contains 13 residues.

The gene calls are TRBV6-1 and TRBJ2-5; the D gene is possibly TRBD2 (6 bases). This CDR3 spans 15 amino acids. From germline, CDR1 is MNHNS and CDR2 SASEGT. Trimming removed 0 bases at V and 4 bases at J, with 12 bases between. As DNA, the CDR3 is TGTGCCAGCAGTGAAGCATGGGGGGTCGGAGAGACCCAGTACTTC. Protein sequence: CASSEAWGVGETQYF.

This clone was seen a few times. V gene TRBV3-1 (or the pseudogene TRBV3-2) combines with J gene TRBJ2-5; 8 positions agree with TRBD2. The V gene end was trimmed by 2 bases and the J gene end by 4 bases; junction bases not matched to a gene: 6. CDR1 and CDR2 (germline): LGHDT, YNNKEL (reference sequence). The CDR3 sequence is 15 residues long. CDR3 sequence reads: CASSQIGGAGETQYF. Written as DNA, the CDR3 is TGTGCCAGCAGCCAAATCGGGGGGGCCGGAGAGACCCAGTACTTC.